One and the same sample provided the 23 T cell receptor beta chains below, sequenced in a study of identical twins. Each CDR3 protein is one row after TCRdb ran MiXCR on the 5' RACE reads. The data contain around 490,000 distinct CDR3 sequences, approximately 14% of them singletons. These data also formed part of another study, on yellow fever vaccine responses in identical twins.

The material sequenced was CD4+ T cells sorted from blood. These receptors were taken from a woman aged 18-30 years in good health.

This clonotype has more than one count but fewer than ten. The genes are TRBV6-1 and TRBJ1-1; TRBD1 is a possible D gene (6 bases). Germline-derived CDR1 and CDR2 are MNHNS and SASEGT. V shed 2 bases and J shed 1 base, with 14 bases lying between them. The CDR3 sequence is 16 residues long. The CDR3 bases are TGTGCCAGCAGTGAAAAGGGGGACACCCGGAACACTGAAGCTTTCTTT. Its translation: CASSEKGDTRNTEAFF.

The CDR3 coding sequence is TGTGCCAGCAGCCAAGATGCTAGCGGGACCTCCTACGAGCAGTACTTC. Protein product: CASSQDASGTSYEQYF. This chain joins TRBV4-2 and TRBJ2-7; 9 bases align to TRBD2. The ends lost 0 bases at V and 0 bases at J; junction bases unmatched: 3. The CDR3 is made up of 16 amino acids. Germline V lookup: CDR1 LGHNA, CDR2 YNFKEQ.

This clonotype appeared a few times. The CDR3 is CSAIGTGMQPQHF. CDR3 sequence (DNA): TGCAGTGCTATAGGGACAGGGATGCAGCCCCAGCATTTT. V usage is TRBV20-1 and J usage is TRBJ1-5; TRBD1 agrees at 9 bases. The CDR3 contains 13 residues. V gave up 4 bases and J gave up 7 bases; unmatched junction bases: 5. Germline CDR1 reads DFQATT; CDR2 reads SNEGSKA (reference sequence).

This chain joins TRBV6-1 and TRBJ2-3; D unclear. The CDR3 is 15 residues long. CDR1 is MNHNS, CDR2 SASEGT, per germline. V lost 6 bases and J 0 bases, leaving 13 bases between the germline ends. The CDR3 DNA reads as TGTGCCAGCAGAAAACAGCCAACTAGCACAGATACGCAGTATTTT. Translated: CASRKQPTSTDTQYF.

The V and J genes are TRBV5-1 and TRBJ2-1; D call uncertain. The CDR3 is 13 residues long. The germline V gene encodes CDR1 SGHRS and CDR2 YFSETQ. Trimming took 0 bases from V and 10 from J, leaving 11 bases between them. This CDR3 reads CASSLAARVEQFF. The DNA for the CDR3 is TGCGCCAGCAGCTTGGCCGCACGGGTCGAGCAGTTCTTC.

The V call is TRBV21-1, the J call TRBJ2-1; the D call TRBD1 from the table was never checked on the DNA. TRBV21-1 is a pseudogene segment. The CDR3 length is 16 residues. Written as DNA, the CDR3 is TGTGCCAGCAAAAAAAGAGGCTCGCAGGGGTGCACTGAGCAGTTCTTC. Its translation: CASKKRGSQGCTEQFF.

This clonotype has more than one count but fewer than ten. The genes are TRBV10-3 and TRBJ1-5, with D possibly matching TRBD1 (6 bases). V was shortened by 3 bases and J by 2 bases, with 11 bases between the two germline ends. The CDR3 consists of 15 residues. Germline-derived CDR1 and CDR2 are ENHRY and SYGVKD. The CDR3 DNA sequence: TGTGCCATCAGTGACAGGGGTATTCGCAATCAGCCCCAGCATTTT. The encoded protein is CAISDRGIRNQPQHF.

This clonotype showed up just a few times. The CDR3 is CASSLGTSGVRETQYF. The CDR3 DNA reads TGTGCCAGCAGCTTAGGGACTAGCGGGGTTCGCGAGACCCAGTACTTC. The chain couples TRBV7-8 to TRBJ2-5, with 12 bases lining up with TRBD2. The CDR3 length is 16 residues. Looked up from germline, CDR1 is SGHVS and CDR2 is FQNEAQ. The J segment lost 5 bases and the V segment lost 1 base, leaving 5 bases of the junction unmatched. Full variable domain (rest looked up from reference TRBV7-8 and TRBJ2-5): GAGVSQSPRYKVAKRGQDVALRCDPISGHVSLFWYQQALGQGPEFLTYFQNEAQLDKSGLPSDRFFAERPEGSVSTLKIQRTQQEDSAVYLCASSLGTSGVRETQYFGPGTRLLVL.

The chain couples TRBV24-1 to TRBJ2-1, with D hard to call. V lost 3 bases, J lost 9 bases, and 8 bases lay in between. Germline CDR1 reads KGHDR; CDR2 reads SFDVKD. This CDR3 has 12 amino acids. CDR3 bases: TGTGCCACCAGTGATGACTTAGGTGAGCAGTTCTTC. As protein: CATSDDLGEQFF.

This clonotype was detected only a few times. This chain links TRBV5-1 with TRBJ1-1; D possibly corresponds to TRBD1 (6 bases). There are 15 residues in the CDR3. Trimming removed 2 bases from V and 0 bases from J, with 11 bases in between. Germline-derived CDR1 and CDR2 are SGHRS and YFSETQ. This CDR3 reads CASSFSGQMNTEAFF. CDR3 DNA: TGCGCCAGCAGCTTCTCCGGACAGATGAACACTGAAGCTTTCTTT. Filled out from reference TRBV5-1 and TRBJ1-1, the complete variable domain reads KAGVTQTPRYLIKTRGQQVTLSCSPISGHRSVSWYQQTPGQGLQFLFEYFSETQRNKGNFPGRFSGRQFSNSRSEMNVSTLELGDSALYLCASSFSGQMNTEAFFGQGTRLTVV.

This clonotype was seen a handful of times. The CDR3 loop is CASIKEQNGYEQYF. The DNA for the CDR3 is TGTGCCAGCATAAAAGAACAAAACGGGTACGAGCAGTACTTC. The V call is TRBV2, the J call TRBJ2-7; no reliable D call. Germline V lookup: CDR1 SNHLY, CDR2 FYNNEI. The CDR3 runs to 14 residues. V was shortened by 7 bases and J by 4 bases, with 17 bases between the two germline ends. Filled out from reference TRBV2 and TRBJ2-7, the complete variable domain reads EPEVTQTPSHQVTQMGQEVILRCVPISNHLYFYWYRQILGQKVEFLVSFYNNEISEKSEIFDDQFSVERPDGSNFTLKIRSTKLEDSAMYFCASIKEQNGYEQYFGPGTRLTVT.

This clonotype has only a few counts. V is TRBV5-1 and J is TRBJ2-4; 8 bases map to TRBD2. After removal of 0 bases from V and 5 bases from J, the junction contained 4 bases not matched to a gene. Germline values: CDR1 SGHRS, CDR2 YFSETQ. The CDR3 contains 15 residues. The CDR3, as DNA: TGCGCCAGCAGCTTGGAAGCGGGGGCGCAAAACATTCAGTACTTC. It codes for CASSLEAGAQNIQYF.

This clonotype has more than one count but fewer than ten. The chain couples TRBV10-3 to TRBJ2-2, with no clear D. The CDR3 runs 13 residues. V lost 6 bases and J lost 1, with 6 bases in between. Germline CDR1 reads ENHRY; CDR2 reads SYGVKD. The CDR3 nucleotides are TGTGCCATCAGCGCCCTGAACACCGGGGAGCTGTTTTTT. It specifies CAISALNTGELFF.

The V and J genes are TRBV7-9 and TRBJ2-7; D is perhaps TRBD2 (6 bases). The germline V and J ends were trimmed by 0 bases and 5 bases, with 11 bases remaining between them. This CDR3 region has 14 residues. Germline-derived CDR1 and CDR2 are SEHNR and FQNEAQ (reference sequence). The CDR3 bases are TGTGCCAGCAGCTTAGCTGGAGGAGGGAACGAGCAGTACTTC. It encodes CASSLAGGGNEQYF. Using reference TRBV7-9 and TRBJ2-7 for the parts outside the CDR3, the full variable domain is DTGVSQNPRHKITKRGQNVTFRCDPISEHNRLYWYRQTLGQGPEFLTYFQNEAQLEKSRLLSDRFSAERPKGSFSTLEIQRTEQGDSAMYLCASSLAGGGNEQYFGPGTRLTVT.

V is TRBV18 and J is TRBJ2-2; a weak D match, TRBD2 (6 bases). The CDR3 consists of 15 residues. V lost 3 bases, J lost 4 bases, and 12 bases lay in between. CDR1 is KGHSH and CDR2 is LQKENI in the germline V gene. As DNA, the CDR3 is TGTGCCAGCTCACCGTTACTAGCCCCCACCGGGGAGCTGTTTTTT. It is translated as CASSPLLAPTGELFF.

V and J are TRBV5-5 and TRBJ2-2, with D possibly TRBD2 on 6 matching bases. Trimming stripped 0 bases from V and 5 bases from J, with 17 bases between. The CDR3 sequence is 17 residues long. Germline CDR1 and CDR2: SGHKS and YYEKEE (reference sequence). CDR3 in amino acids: CASSLVVTGSWTGELFF. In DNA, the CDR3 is TGTGCCAGCAGCTTGGTCGTGACCGGGAGTTGGACCGGGGAGCTGTTTTTT. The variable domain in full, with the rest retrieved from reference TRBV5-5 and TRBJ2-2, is DAGVTQSPTHLIKTRGQQVTLRCSPISGHKSVSWYQQVLGQGPQFIFQYYEKEERGRGNFPDRFSARQFPNYSSELNVNALLLGDSALYLCASSLVVTGSWTGELFFGEGSRLTVL.

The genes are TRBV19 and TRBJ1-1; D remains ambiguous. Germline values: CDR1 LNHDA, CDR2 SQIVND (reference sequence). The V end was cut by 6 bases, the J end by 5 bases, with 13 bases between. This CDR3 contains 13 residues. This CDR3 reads CASSQNSLTEAFF. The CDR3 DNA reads TGTGCCAGTAGCCAGAACAGTCTGACTGAAGCTTTCTTT.

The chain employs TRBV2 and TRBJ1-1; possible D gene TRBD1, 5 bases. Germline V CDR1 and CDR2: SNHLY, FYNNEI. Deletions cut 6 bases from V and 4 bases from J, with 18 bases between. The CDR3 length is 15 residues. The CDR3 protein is CASSYPPGRRTEAFF. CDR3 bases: TGTGCCAGCAGCTATCCTCCGGGACGGCGCACTGAAGCTTTCTTT.

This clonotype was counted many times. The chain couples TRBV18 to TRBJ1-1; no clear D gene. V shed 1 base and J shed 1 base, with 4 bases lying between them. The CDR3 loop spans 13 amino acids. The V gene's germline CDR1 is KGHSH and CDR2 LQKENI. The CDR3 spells CASSPLENTEAFF. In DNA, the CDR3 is TGTGCCAGCTCACCACTCGAGAACACTGAAGCTTTCTTT.

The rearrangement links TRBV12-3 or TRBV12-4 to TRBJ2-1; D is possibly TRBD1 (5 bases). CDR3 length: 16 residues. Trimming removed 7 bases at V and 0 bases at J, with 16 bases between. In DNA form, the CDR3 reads TGTGCCAGCATAATAGGGGTGGCGAGCTCCTACAATGAGCAGTTCTTC. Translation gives CASIIGVASSYNEQFF.

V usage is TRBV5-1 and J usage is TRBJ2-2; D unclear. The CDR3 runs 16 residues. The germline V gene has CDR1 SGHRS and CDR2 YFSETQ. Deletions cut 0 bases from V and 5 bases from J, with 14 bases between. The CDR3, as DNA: TGCGCCAGCAGCTTGGGGGCGTCCGCAATTACCGGGGAGCTGTTTTTT. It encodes CASSLGASAITGELFF.

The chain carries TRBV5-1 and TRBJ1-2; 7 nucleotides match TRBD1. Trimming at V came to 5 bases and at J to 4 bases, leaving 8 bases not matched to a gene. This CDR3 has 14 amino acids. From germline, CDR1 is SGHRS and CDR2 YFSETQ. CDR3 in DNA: TGCGCCAGCAGGACCGGGACAGCCTCCTATGGCTACACCTTC. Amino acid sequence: CASRTGTASYGYTF.

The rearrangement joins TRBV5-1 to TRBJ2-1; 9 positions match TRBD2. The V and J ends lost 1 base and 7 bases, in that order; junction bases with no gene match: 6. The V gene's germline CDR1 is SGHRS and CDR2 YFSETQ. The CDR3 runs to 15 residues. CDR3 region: CASSLTAGGHNEQFF. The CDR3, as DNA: TGCGCCAGCAGCTTGACTGCGGGGGGGCATAATGAGCAGTTCTTC.